This TCR beta chain was documented in a study of T cells in Graves' hyperthyroidism and ophthalmopathy (dated by TCRdb to the late 2010s). For the wider study: Peripheral blood was sampled at the time of initial diagnosis, prior to any treatment. For training and testing, the 100 or so patients in the discovery cohort were randomly divided in a 7:3 ratio. According to the paper, TCR Vbeta CDR3 sequencing was carried out on more than 120 peripheral blood samples, which came from fewer than 50 ophthalmopathy, about 75 hyperthyroidism and about 17 progressor patients. Following sampling, methimazole starting at 30 mg daily was given to hyperthyroidism patients, and high-dose intravenous methylprednisolone was given to ophthalmopathy patients. In addition, the study compared T-cell repertoires in thyroid tissue and in blood from over 5 Graves' hyperthyroidism patients. A discovery cohort of fewer than 110 patients, roughly 45 with Graves' ophthalmopathy and more than 55 with stable Graves' hyperthyroidism, was used to find distinguishing TCR V-J signatures. Prospective prediction of ophthalmopathy was tested in an independent validation cohort consisting of 18 to 20 hyperthyroidism patients and about 17 patients who later progressed to ophthalmopathy.

On the study overall, not on this receptor specifically: A model built on a 13 V-J signature distinguished ophthalmopathy from stable hyperthyroidism, reaching about 88% sensitivity and about 81% specificity in cross-validation and 80%/75% in testing. In validation, the model predicted progression to ophthalmopathy a median of around 6.5 months before onset, with roughly 71% sensitivity and just under 75% specificity. Most expanded thyroid clonotypes (frequency above 0.001) were also found in blood, which suggests that blood repertoires may mirror thyroid immune responses. Sample size was not statistically predetermined, and investigators were not blinded to group allocation.

At least ten counts were recorded for this clonotype. It lacks a known antigen. Nothing much larger sits one base from this clone, and base qualities are not available. Ophthalmopathy patients had moderately to severely active disease, with a Clinical Activity Score of 3 or more, a NOSPECS grade of 4 or more, and a disease duration of less than 3 months. Exclusion was applied to patients with uncontrolled infections, other autoimmune diseases, pregnancy or lactation. Diagnoses were established on the basis of clinical symptoms, serum thyroxine and TRAb, thyroid ultrasound, and orbital computed tomography. Ficoll-Paque density gradient centrifugation was used to isolate PBMCs from around 10 ml of fresh peripheral blood. Total RNA was extracted with Trizol reagent, and quality was checked on an Agilent 2100 Bioanalyzer. The TCR beta CDR3 regions were amplified from the RNA transcripts. The first round of RT-PCR for the TCR CDR3 was performed with the HTBI primer set and the Qiagen OneStep RT-PCR kit. The libraries were constructed in a second round of multiplex PCR and then size-selected and purified. Paired-end sequencing of the libraries was performed with 100 bp reads on an Illumina HiSeq2000. The study's processing was this. SOAPnuke was used to process the raw data, throwing out any read that contained adapters or uncalled bases, had a mean Phred below 15, or lacked an exact constant-primer or identifier match. High-quality paired reads were merged with COPE v1.2.5, and unique nucleotide sequences were defined as clonotypes. MiTCR v1.1 was used to align clonotypes to the IMGT TRBV, TRBD and TRBJ reference segments. Only V-J combinations with frequency above 0.0001, covering about 99% of repertoires, were analysed. The TCS score was defined as F50 (clonal expansion) divided by E x V (chaos), with BLOSUM62-based TCRdist calculated between CDR3 peptides within each V-J. Welch's t-statistics and random forest reduced 500 to 650 V-J features to about 12, which were used in a naive Bayes classifier (R e1071). Clones were called with MiXCR by TCRdb after fastp trimmed the public reads at Q25, and only in-frame beta chains were retained. For every CDR3 protein sequence, its rows merge into one entry that carries the most common genes and DNA. The V and J calls were not made by the authors but by TCRdb's processing. The sample has around 270,000 distinct CDR3 sequences on record, roughly a fifth of them singletons. Under 40% of the sample is held by the ten biggest clonotypes.

This TCR came from a middle-aged man with Graves' ophthalmopathy. Sequencing input: blood.

The CDR3 protein sequence reads: CASSLMPRDSGMAYNEQFF. The nucleotide sequence is TGTGCCAGCAGCTTAATGCCCCGAGATAGCGGGATGGCGTACAATGAGCAGTTCTTC. The chain couples TRBV7-3 to TRBJ2-1, and TRBD2 matches 8 of the central bases. The CDR3 measures 19 amino acids from cysteine to phenylalanine. CDR3 DNA is the only sequence kept; it has 57 bases, read in frame from the first base. CDR1 is given as SGHTA and CDR2 as FQGTGA, both from the germline V gene. The germline V end is reduced by 1 base and the J end by 4 bases; junction bases left unmatched: 15.